This TCR beta chain was captured in a study of control samples from healthy donors and cancer patients. Germline CDR1 and CDR2: KGHSH and LQKENI. This CDR3 is 16 amino acids long. The V gene lost 2 bases and the J gene lost 3 bases, with 13 bases spanning the gap. Measured with immunoSEQ multiplex PCR; TCRdb has only the in-frame clones, and not every one. The sample includes hundreds of thousands of clones, roughly 90% seen only once; the top ten take more than 6%. The sequence was collected from a man in his forties or fifties with head and neck cancer. Material: PBMCs. The chain employs TRBV18 and TRBJ2-2; the D gene is possibly TRBD1 (7 bases). CDR3 residues: CASSPARDRHTGELFF. In nucleotides, the CDR3 is TGTGCCAGCTCACCAGCGCGGGACAGACACACCGGGGAGCTGTTTTTT. Using reference TRBV18 and TRBJ2-2 for the parts outside the CDR3, the full variable domain is NAGVMQNPRHLVRRRGQEARLRCSPMKGHSHVYWYRQLPEEGLKFMVYLQKENIIDESGMPKERFSAEFPKEGPSILRIQQVVRGDSAAYFCASSPARDRHTGELFFGEGSRLTVL.